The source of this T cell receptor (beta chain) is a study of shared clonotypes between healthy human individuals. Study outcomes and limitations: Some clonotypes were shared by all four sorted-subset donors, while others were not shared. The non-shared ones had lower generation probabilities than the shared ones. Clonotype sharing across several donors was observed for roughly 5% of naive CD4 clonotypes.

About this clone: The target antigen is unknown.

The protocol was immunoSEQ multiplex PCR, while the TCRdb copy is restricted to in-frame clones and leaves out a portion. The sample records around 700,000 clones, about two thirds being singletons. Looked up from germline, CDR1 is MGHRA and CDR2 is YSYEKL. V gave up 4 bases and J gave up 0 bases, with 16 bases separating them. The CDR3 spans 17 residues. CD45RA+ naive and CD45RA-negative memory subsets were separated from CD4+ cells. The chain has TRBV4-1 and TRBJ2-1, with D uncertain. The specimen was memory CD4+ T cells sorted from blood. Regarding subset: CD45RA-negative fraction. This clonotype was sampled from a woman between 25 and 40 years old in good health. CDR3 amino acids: CASSRDGMLSSYNEQFF. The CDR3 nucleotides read TGCGCCAGCAGCCGAGATGGAATGCTGAGCTCCTACAATGAGCAGTTCTTC.